The rows below give T cell receptor beta chains drawn from one sample of a study of blood T cell repertoires in COVID-19. The repertoire was sequenced with immunoSEQ multiplex PCR; TCRdb's copy has only in-frame clones and lacks some. The sample lists tens of thousands of clones, approximately 89% occurring once. The specimen was peripheral blood. Receptors were obtained from an elderly man with acute or convalescent COVID-19. CDR3s include the opening cysteine and the closing phenylalanine or tryptophan. The order of the fields is clone size, J gene, D gene, V gene, CDR3 protein, CDR3 DNA. A D gene is named only where the DNA matches it firmly. Size is stated for part of the rows, as once, few or many counts, or as a class when the clone is expanded.

- TRBJ2-4 TRBD2 TRBV19 CASSMGGTLAKNIQYF TGTGCCAGTAGTATGGGGGGGACTCTAGCCAAAAACATTCAGTACTTC
- TRBJ1-1 - TRBV3-1/TRBV3-2 CASSPASGGHVTEAFF TGTGCCAGCAGCCCCGCCTCGGGGGGCCACGTAACTGAAGCTTTCTTT
- TRBJ1-5 TRBD1 TRBV27 CASSRDRVDQPQHF TGTGCCAGCAGTCGGGACAGGGTTGATCAGCCCCAGCATTTT
- TRBJ2-1 - TRBV4-3 CASSQGGGGTSYNEQFF TGCGCCAGCAGCCAAGGGGGGGGCGGAACCTCCTACAATGAGCAGTTCTTC
- TRBJ1-1 TRBD1 TRBV11-3 CASSTTGGNTEAFF TGTGCCAGCAGCACCACAGGGGGCAACACTGAAGCTTTCTTT
few TRBJ1-4 - TRBV7-9 CASSLARSNEKLFF TGTGCCAGCAGCTTAGCGCGTAGTAATGAAAAACTGTTTTTT
- TRBJ1-6 - TRBV10-3 CAITADSSYNSPLHF TGTGCCATCACCGCAGACAGCTCCTATAATTCACCCCTCCACTTT
- TRBJ1-3 - TRBV5-1 CASASSLAGNTIYF TGCGCCAGCGCTTCATCTTTAGCTGGAAACACCATATATTTT
- TRBJ2-7 TRBD1 TRBV3-1/TRBV3-2 CASRQGQGSNEQYF TGTGCCAGCAGACAGGGACAGGGATCAAACGAGCAGTACTTC
- TRBJ2-7 - TRBV12-3/TRBV12-4 CASSPNPYEQYF TGTGCCAGCAGCCCTAACCCCTACGAGCAGTACTTC
- TRBJ1-6 TRBD1 TRBV3-1/TRBV3-2 CASSPRDRGISSPLHF TGTGCCAGCAGCCCCCGGGACAGGGGAATCAGTTCACCCCTCCACTTT
- TRBJ2-5 TRBD2 TRBV18 CASSPGLGQETQYF TGTGCCAGCTCTCCCGGACTAGGCCAAGAGACCCAGTACTTC
- TRBJ2-7 - TRBV3-1/TRBV3-2 CASSRRDSQAEQYF TGTGCCAGCAGCCGGAGGGACAGTCAGGCCGAGCAGTACTTC
- TRBJ1-6 TRBD1 TRBV6-4 CASSPGQDSSPLHF TGTGCCAGCAGCCCGGGACAGGATAGTTCACCCCTCCACTTT
- TRBJ1-5 - TRBV19 CASNGGNQPQHF TGTGCCAGTAACGGGGGTAATCAGCCCCAGCATTTT
few TRBJ2-1 TRBD2 TRBV3-1/TRBV3-2 CASSQDSWASGIYNEQFF TGTGCCAGCAGCCAAGATTCCTGGGCTAGCGGGATCTACAATGAGCAGTTCTTC
- TRBJ1-4 - TRBV19 CASSILGAATNEKLFF TGTGCCAGTAGTATCCTGGGGGCAGCAACTAATGAAAAACTGTTTTTT
- TRBJ2-3 - TRBV11-2 CASSLDPVTTDTQYF TGTGCCAGCAGCTTAGATCCGGTTACCACAGATACGCAGTATTTT
- TRBJ2-3 TRBD1 TRBV29-1 CSVGQGVGDTQYF TGCAGCGTCGGACAGGGTGTCGGCGATACGCAGTATTTT
- TRBJ1-5 - TRBV28 CASSHHAGVSNQPQHF TGTGCCAGCAGTCACCACGCGGGCGTTAGCAATCAGCCCCAGCATTTT
- TRBJ1-5 - TRBV24-1 CATSDTGSNQPQHF TGTGCCACCAGTGACACAGGCTCCAATCAGCCCCAGCATTTT
- TRBJ1-5 TRBD1 TRBV6-1 CASSEGDRNQPQHF TGTGCCAGCAGTGAAGGGGACAGGAATCAGCCCCAGCATTTT